This paragraph reports one TCR beta chain. Its antigen is currently unknown. The entry originates in a study of tumor-infiltrating lymphocytes in primary liver carcinoma. Study background: Tumors were staged T1-T3 N0M0 and measured about 4.2 to 10 cm across.

With roughly 540 ng total RNA as template and a constant-region primer, TCR beta cDNA was made. Construction of TCR beta libraries relied on three successive nested multiplex PCR rounds employing slightly modified ARM-PCR. Each of the first two PCR rounds ran approximately 9 cycles with TRBV1-TRBV30 forward and C-beta reverse primers. TCRdb fed the multiplex PCR reads into MiXCR, producing one record per CDR3 protein. The top ten hold roughly 40% of the sample, which has approximately 64,000 distinct CDR3 sequences, approximately 74% seen once. General study findings and limits: The study found a significantly higher top-250-clone fraction in tumors than in blood (p = 0.039).

The CDR3 has 14 amino acids. From germline, CDR1 is SGHAT and CDR2 FQNNGV. V was shortened by 3 bases and J by 6 bases, with 15 bases between the two germline ends. Co-extraction of both nucleic acids (RNA and DNA) used roughly 18-32 mg of unsorted bulk tissue. Donors underwent surgery for histopathologically diagnosed primary liver carcinoma. The receptor's source is a man aged 35 to 55 with primary liver carcinoma and hepatitis B virus infection. V usage is TRBV11-2 and J usage is TRBJ2-7; D is undetermined. The specimen was liver tumor tissue from sampling region 4. Noted subset: tumor region T4, right-lateral pole. The CDR3 region is CASSFGVPRIEQYF. CDR3 bases: TGTGCCAGCAGCTTCGGAGTTCCTCGAATCGAGCAGTACTTC.